Described below is a single T cell receptor (beta chain) sequence and its context. These data originate in a study of blood T cell repertoires in COVID-19. Germline V gene lookup returns CDR1 LNHDA and CDR2 SQIVND (reference sequence). V gave up 6 bases and J gave up 8 bases; unmatched junction bases: 6. This CDR3 spans 14 amino acids. Repertoires were generated with immunoSEQ multiplex PCR, while TCRdb's copy carries only in-frame clones and drops some. Of roughly 150,000 clones in the sample, around 83% were seen once. This receptor was taken from a woman aged 50 to 60 with COVID-19, enrolled during active disease. The chain has TRBV19 and TRBJ1-6; 8 bases line up with TRBD1. The sequencing input was peripheral blood. The CDR3 coding sequence is TGTGCCAGTAGGGCCGGACAGGGAGATTCACCCCTCCACTTT. It specifies CASRAGQGDSPLHF. Full variable domain (rest looked up from reference TRBV19 and TRBJ1-6): DGGITQSPKYLFRKEGQNVTLSCEQNLNHDAMYWYRQDPGQGLRLIYYSQIVNDFQKGDIAEGYSVSREKKESFPLTVTSAQKNPTAFYLCASRAGQGDSPLHFGNGTRLTVT.